The clone carrying this TCR beta chain appeared a few times. Its target is not known. This sample was included in a study of early T cells in non-severe SARS-CoV-2 infection. Study-wide context: Sequencing of unsorted whole blood was done on bulk RNA, leaving chains unpaired. General study results and limits: Private and CD4 specificities were missed by VDJdb matching, skewed to anti-spike CD8.

Unique molecular identifiers (one per individual cDNA molecule) were attached. TCRdb processed the 5' RACE reads anew with MiXCR; each CDR3 protein has one entry. The sample consists of around 72,000 distinct CDR3 sequences, roughly 9.1% of them appearing once. The CDR3 sequence is 17 residues long. The germline gives CDR1 WSHSY, CDR2 SAAADI. Germline trimming cut 8 bases from V and 0 bases from J; bases unmatched to any gene: 11. This clonotype was obtained from an adult who was a healthcare worker with PCR-confirmed SARS-CoV-2 infection or an uninfected control (not recorded which). The chain uses TRBV10-2 and TRBJ1-1; TRBD1 matches at 11 bases. This specimen was whole blood, taken at baseline. DNA of the CDR3: TGCGCCAGCCAGAAGCGGACAGGGGGCGCCATGAACACTGAAGCTTTCTTT. It is translated as CASQKRTGGAMNTEAFF.